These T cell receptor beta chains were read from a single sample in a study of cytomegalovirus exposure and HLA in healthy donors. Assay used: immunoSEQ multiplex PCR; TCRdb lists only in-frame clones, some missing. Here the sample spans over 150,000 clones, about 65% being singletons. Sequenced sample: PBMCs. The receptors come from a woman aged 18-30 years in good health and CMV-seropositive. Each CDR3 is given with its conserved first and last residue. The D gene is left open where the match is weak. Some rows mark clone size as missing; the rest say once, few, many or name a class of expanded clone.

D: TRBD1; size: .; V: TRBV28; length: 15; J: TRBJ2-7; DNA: TGTGCCAGCAGGCCCTGGACAGGGTCGACCTACGAGCAGTACTTC; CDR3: CASRPWTGSTYEQYF
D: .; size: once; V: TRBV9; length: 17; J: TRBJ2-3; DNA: TGTGCCAGCAGCCCGCGTCTTGGTGTCCCAGCGATGGATACGCAGTATTTT; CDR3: CASSPRLGVPAMDTQYF
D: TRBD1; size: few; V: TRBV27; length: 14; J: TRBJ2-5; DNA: TGTGCCAGCAGTTCCGGGACAGGGGGCGCAAAGCAGTACTTC; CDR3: CASSSGTGGAKQYF
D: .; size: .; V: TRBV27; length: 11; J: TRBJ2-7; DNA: TGTGCCAGCAGCCATCAATACGAGCAGTACTTC; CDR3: CASSHQYEQYF
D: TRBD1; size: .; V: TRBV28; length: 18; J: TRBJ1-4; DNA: TGTGCCAGCAGTTTTGGGGGACAGGGCCGCGGGGGGAATGAAAAACTGTTTTTT; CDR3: CASSFGGQGRGGNEKLFF
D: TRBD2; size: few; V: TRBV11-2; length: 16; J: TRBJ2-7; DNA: TGTGCCAGCAGCTTAGGTCTCGCGGGAGGGCGTTACGAGCAGTACTTC; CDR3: CASSLGLAGGRYEQYF
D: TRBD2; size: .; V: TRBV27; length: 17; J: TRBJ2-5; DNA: TGTGCCAGCAGTTTTAGTCGTCTAGCGGGAGGACAAGAGACCCAGTACTTC; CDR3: CASSFSRLAGGQETQYF
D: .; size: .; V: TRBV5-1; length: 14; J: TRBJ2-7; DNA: TGCGCCAGCAGCTTGTTTAGCGCAGCCTACGAGCAGTACTTC; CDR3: CASSLFSAAYEQYF
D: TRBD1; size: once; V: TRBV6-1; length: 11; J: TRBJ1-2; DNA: TGTGCCAGCGGGACAGGGTTTGGCTACACCTTC; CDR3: CASGTGFGYTF
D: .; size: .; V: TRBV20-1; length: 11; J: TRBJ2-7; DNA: TGCAGTGCTTACAGGGTAAGGGAGCAGTACTTC; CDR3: CSAYRVREQYF
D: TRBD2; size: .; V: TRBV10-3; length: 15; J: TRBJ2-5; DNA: TGTGCCATCAGTGCGGGACTAGCGGACCAAGAGACCCAGTACTTC; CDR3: CAISAGLADQETQYF
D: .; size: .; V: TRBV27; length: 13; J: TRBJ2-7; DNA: TGTGCCAGCAGTTTACTTGGAGGAGCCGAGCAGTACTTC; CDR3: CASSLLGGAEQYF
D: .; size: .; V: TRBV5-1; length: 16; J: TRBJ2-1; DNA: TGCGCCAGCAGCCTACAACCGGGACGCCAGGGGAATGAGCAGTTCTTC; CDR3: CASSLQPGRQGNEQFF
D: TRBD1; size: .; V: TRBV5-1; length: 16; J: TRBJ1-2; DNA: TGCGCCAGCAGCTTGAGCTCCGGGACAGGGAACTATGGCTACACCTTC; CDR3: CASSLSSGTGNYGYTF
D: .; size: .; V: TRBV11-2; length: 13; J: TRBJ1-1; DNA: TGTGCCAGCAGCGGGGAACAGGGCCCTGAAGCTTTCTTT; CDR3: CASSGEQGPEAFF
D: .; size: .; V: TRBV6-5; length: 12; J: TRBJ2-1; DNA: TGTGCCAGCAGCCCCAACACCAATGAGCAGTTCTTC; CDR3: CASSPNTNEQFF
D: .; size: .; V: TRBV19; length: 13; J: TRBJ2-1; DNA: TGTGCCAGGTACCCCTACAGGGCCGATGAGCAGTTCTTC; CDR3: CARYPYRADEQFF
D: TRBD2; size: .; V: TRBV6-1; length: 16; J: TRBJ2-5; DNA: TGTGCCAGCAGTGGTAGCGGGAGTGAGATAGGAGAGACCCAGTACTTC; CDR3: CASSGSGSEIGETQYF
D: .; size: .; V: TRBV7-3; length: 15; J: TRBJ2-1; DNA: TGTGCCAGCAGCCGAGGGACACTTTCCTACAATGAGCAGTTCTTC; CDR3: CASSRGTLSYNEQFF
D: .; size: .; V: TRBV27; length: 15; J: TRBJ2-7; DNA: TGTGCCAGCAGTTTTGTCAGCGCCAGCTCCTACGAGCAGTACTTC; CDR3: CASSFVSASSYEQYF
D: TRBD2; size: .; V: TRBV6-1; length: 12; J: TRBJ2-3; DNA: TGTGCCAGCAGGACTAGCGGAGATACGCAGTATTTT; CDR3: CASRTSGDTQYF
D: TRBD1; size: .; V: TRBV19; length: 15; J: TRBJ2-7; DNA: TGTGCCAGTAGTATTGGGACAGGGACCAGCTACGAGCAGTACTTC; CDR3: CASSIGTGTSYEQYF
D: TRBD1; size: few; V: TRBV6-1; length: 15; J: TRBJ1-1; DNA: TGTGCCAGCAGTACTACGGGACAGGGGCTCCTTGAAGCTTTCTTT; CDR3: CASSTTGQGLLEAFF
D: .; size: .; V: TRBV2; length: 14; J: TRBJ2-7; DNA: TGTGCCAGCAGTCGGGGGGCCACCTACTACGAGCAGTACTTC; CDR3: CASSRGATYYEQYF
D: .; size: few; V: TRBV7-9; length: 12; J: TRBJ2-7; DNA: TGTGCCAGCAGCCCAGCGCCTTACGAGCAGTACTTC; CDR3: CASSPAPYEQYF
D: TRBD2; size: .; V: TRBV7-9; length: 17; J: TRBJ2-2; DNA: TGTGCCAGCAGCCAAGGACTAGCGGGAGCGAACACCGGGGAGCTGTTTTTT; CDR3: CASSQGLAGANTGELFF
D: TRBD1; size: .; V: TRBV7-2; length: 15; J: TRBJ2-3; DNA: TGTGCCAGCAGCCCCGGACAGGGGGCCCCCTATACGCAGTATTTT; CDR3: CASSPGQGAPYTQYF
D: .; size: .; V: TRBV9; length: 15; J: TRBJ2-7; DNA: TGTGCCAGCAGCGCAGGAGGGGGACAGTTCTACGAGCAGTACTTC; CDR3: CASSAGGGQFYEQYF
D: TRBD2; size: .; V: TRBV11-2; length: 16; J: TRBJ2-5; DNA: TGTGCCAGCAGCTTACGGTTGAGCGGGGGCAGTGAGACCCAGTACTTC; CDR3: CASSLRLSGGSETQYF
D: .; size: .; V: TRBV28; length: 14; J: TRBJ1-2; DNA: TGTGCCAGCAGTGAGGACAGCCAGCCCGTGGGCTACACCTTC; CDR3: CASSEDSQPVGYTF
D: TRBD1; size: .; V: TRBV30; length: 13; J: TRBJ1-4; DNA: TGTGCCTGGGTGGGACAGGGGAGAGGCAGGCTGTTTTTT; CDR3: CAWVGQGRGRLFF
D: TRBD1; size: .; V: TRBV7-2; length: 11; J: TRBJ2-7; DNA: TGTGCCAGCAGCCAGGGGGTCGAGCAGTACTTC; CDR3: CASSQGVEQYF
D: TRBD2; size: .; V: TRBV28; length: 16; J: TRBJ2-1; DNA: TGTGCCAGCAGTCCCAGACGGGACTACGGGTACAATGAGCAGTTCTTC; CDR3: CASSPRRDYGYNEQFF
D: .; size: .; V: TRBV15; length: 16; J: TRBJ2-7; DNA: TGTGCCACCAGCAGACGACGGTTCCTAGGTTCCTACGAGCAGTACTTC; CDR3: CATSRRRFLGSYEQYF
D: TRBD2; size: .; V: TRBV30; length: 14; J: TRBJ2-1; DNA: TGTGCCTGGAGCTCGGGACTAGTAATCAATGAGCAGTTCTTC; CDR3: CAWSSGLVINEQFF
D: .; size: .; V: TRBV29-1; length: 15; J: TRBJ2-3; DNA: TGCAGCGTTGTGGTCTCCGCGGGGCGCACAGATACGCAGTATTTT; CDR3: CSVVVSAGRTDTQYF
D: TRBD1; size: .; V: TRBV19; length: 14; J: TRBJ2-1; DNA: TGTGCCAGTAGTAGAGACAGGGTCCGCAATGAGCAGTTCTTC; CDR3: CASSRDRVRNEQFF
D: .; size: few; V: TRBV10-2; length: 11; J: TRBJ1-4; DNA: TGCGCCAGCAGGGGGGCGGAAAAACTGTTTTTT; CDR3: CASRGAEKLFF
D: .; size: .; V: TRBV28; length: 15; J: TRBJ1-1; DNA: TGTGCCAGCAGTCCAGAACGGGGTGTATGGACTGAAGCTTTCTTT; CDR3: CASSPERGVWTEAFF
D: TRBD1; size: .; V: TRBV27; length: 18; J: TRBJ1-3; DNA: TGTGCCAGCAGTTTGGAAACGCGACAGGGGGCGATTGGAAACACCATATATTTT; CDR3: CASSLETRQGAIGNTIYF
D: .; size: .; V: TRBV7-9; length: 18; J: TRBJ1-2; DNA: TGTGCCAGCAGCTCGGGTCGGGAGCTAAAGGACTACCTATACGGCTACACCTTC; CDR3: CASSSGRELKDYLYGYTF
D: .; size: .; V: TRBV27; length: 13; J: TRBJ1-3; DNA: TGTGCCATACCGGGTTTCTGGGGAAACACCATATATTTT; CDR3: CAIPGFWGNTIYF
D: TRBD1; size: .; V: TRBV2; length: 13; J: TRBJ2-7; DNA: TGTGCCACCCGGGACAGAACCTCCTACGAGCAGTACTTC; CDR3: CATRDRTSYEQYF
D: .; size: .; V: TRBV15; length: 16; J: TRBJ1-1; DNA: TGTGCCACCAGTATATCCACCCTCAGGGGTGAAACTGAAGCTTTCTTT; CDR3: CATSISTLRGETEAFF
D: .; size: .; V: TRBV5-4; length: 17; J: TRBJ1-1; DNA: TGTGCCAGCAGCTTGGCCAGGGCGGTCGGCGTAAGCACTGAAGCTTTCTTT; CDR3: CASSLARAVGVSTEAFF
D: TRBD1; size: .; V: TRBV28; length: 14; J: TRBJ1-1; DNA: TGTGCCAGCAGCTCCTCCGGGACAGGCGATGAAGCTTTCTTT; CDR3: CASSSSGTGDEAFF
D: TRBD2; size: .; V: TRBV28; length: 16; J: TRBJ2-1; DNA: TGTGCCAGCATTTCTCATAGCGGGAGGTCCTACAATGAGCAGTTCTTC; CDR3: CASISHSGRSYNEQFF